This T cell receptor (beta chain) was captured by sequencing in a study of CD8 T cells in Susac syndrome. General study results and limits: The relatively small number of individuals in the TCR sequencing and HLA analysis was acknowledged by the study.

After extraction with the RNeasy kit, 0.5 to 1 ug of the RNA was reverse transcribed using random hexamers. Multiplex PCR with immunoSEQ amplified the TCR beta CDR3 across 54 Vbeta and 13 Jbeta. Each CDR3 protein gets one entry after TCRdb re-called the immunoSEQ multiplex PCR reads with MiXCR. Of some 150,000 distinct CDR3 sequences listed, less than 97% were seen once; the top ten hold over 0.12%. Trimming removed 2 bases at V and 7 bases at J, with 12 bases between. This CDR3 is built from 14 residues. Germline-derived CDR1 and CDR2 are MNHEY and SMNVEV (reference sequence). From blood CD8+ and CD4+ T cells, TCR beta sequences were generated. Regarding this clonotype: Its specificity is not known.

The sequence derives from a human donor with multiple sclerosis. Sequencing was done on a sample of CD8+ T cells from PBMCs. This sequence joins TRBV27 and TRBJ2-1; D perhaps matches TRBD2 (5 bases). The CDR3 is CASSLTSPGNEQFF. The CDR3 bases are TGTGCCAGCAGTTTAACCTCTCCGGGAAATGAGCAGTTCTTC.